These 3 T cell receptor beta chains were sequenced from one sample in a study of T cell changes during pregnancy in multiple sclerosis. Profiled with immunoSEQ multiplex PCR; TCRdb holds only in-frame clones, not every one. Of tens of thousands of clones in the sample, approximately 90% were seen once. Sequenced here: peripheral blood, sampled in the second trimester of pregnancy. Receptor source: a female donor in good health, enrolled as a control in a pregnancy study.

This clone was recorded a few times. V is TRBV11-2 and J is TRBJ1-6, with D possibly TRBD1 on 6 matching bases. From germline, CDR1 is SGHAT and CDR2 FQNNGV. The CDR3 extends over 14 amino acids. The V and J ends lost 7 bases and 3 bases respectively, with 10 bases between them. The chain's CDR3 is CASTRDNYNSPLHF. CDR3 DNA sequence: TGTGCCAGCACCCGGGACAACTATAATTCACCCCTCCACTTT.

This chain uses TRBV27 with TRBJ2-1; TRBD2 matches 8 bases. V shed 4 bases, J shed 4 bases, and the junction held 6 bases outside the gene matches. Germline V gives CDR1 MNHEY, CDR2 SMNVEV (reference sequence). The CDR3 runs to 15 residues. CDR3 residues: CASSYSGRGYNEQFF. CDR3 in DNA: TGTGCCAGCAGTTACAGCGGGAGAGGGTACAATGAGCAGTTCTTC.

The rearrangement joins TRBV28 to TRBJ2-7, with 10 bases lining up with TRBD1. This CDR3 has 16 residues. V trimming: 5 bases; J trimming: 5 bases; junction bases outside the gene matches: 12. CDR1 and CDR2 from the germline V gene are MDHEN and SYDVKM. CDR3 in amino acids: CASSPRLGQGRNEQYF. The CDR3 DNA follows: TGTGCCAGCAGTCCCCGATTGGGACAGGGGAGAAACGAGCAGTACTTC. Full variable domain (remainder filled in from reference TRBV28 and TRBJ2-7): DVKVTQSSRYLVKRTGEKVFLECVQDMDHENMFWYRQDPGLGLRLIYFSYDVKMKEKGDIPEGYSVSREKKERFSLILESASTNQTSMYLCASSPRLGQGRNEQYFGPGTRLTVT.